The 19 T cell receptor beta chains reported below all come from one sample, sequenced in a study of shared clonotypes between healthy human individuals (dated by TCRdb to 2018 to 2021). The library relied on the immunoSEQ multiplex PCR assay. Imported from immuneACCESS, the table was reduced by TCRdb to in-frame sequences with V and J called. These copies leave out some clones; in studies compared against another copy, an unresolved V gene accounts for under half, and the cause of the remainder is not known. The sample table shows more than 1 million clones, and around 78% are seen once. Clones ranked in the top ten supply approximately 0.5% of the sample. The source material was memory CD4+ T cells from PBMCs. This sample's cell subset or site label indicates: CD45RA-negative fraction. The receptors were gathered from a man aged 18 to 30 in good health. Some clones in this sample may be carry-over from other donors' samples.

The chain has TRBV29-1 and TRBJ2-3; D remains unclear. Germline lookup yields CDR1 SQVTM and CDR2 ANQGSEA. The germline V and J ends were trimmed by 3 bases and 5 bases, with 9 bases remaining between them. This CDR3 comprises 12 residues. This CDR3 reads CSVDSVGDTQYF. In nucleotides, the CDR3 is TGCAGCGTTGATTCTGTGGGAGATACGCAGTATTTT.

The V call is TRBV7-6, the J call TRBJ1-1; the D gene is possibly TRBD1 (5 bases). V lost 3 bases, J lost 1 base, and 6 bases lay in between. The germline V gene encodes CDR1 SGHVS and CDR2 FNYEAQ. This CDR3 spans 13 amino acids. The CDR3 nucleotides are TGTGCCAGCAGCTTTCAGGGGAACACTGAAGCTTTCTTT. It codes for CASSFQGNTEAFF.

V gene TRBV7-9 combines with J gene TRBJ1-1; D remains ambiguous. The CDR3 has 15 amino acids. Trimming took off 0 bases at V and 11 bases at J, with 19 bases between the two ends. Germline assignment: CDR1 SEHNR and CDR2 FQNEAQ (reference sequence). The CDR3 region is CASSLASKGDQEAFF. In nucleotides, the CDR3 is TGTGCCAGCAGCTTAGCGAGTAAGGGAGATCAGGAGGCTTTCTTT.

This clone was observed once. This chain connects TRBV18 to TRBJ1-3; 7 nucleotides line up with TRBD1. The CDR3 totals 16 residues. Germline V gene sequence: CDR1 KGHSH, CDR2 LQKENI. The trim removed 3 bases at V and 0 bases at J, leaving 5 bases unmatched. CDR3 protein: CASSPMTGISGNTIYF. DNA for the CDR3: TGTGCCAGCTCACCGATGACAGGGATCTCTGGAAACACCATATATTTT.

The chain's CDR3 is CAISARQGTNEKLFF. Written as DNA, the CDR3 is TGTGCCATCAGTGCCCGACAGGGAACTAATGAAAAACTGTTTTTT. This chain uses TRBV10-3 with TRBJ1-4, with TRBD1 identical over 7 bases. CDR1 ENHRY and CDR2 SYGVKD come from the germline V gene. CDR3 length: 15 amino acids. V trimming: 4 bases; J trimming: 1 base; junction bases outside the gene matches: 3.

This chain links TRBV28 with TRBJ2-7, with TRBD1 identical over 8 bases. The CDR3 runs 15 residues. Per germline, CDR1 MDHEN and CDR2 SYDVKM. Trimming at V came to 5 bases and at J to 1 base, leaving 7 bases not matched to a gene. The chain's CDR3 is CASSGRDRSSYEQYF. CDR3 bases: TGTGCCAGCAGTGGACGGGACAGGTCGTCCTACGAGCAGTACTTC.

A word on this clone: The sample carries other DNA sequences with the same CDR3. The genes are TRBV9 and TRBJ1-3; 7 bases map to TRBD1. V lost 0 bases, J lost 4 bases, and 4 bases stayed unmatched. Germline CDR1 and CDR2: SGDLS and YYNGEE. The CDR3 length is 15 residues. The CDR3 loop is CASSVEGGAGNTIYF. CDR3 nucleotide sequence: TGTGCCAGCAGCGTAGAAGGGGGCGCGGGAAACACCATATATTTT.

The V gene is TRBV2, the J gene TRBJ1-2, with no clear D. The CDR3 consists of 14 residues. CDR1 SNHLY and CDR2 FYNNEI come from the germline V gene. V dropped 1 base and J dropped 0 bases, with 6 bases sitting between them. The CDR3 DNA reads as TGTGCCAGCAGTGAAGGACGGGCTAACTATGGCTACACCTTC. Protein sequence: CASSEGRANYGYTF.

Concerning this clone itself: At the DNA level, this CDR3 is encoded by other sequences in the same sample as well. J is TRBJ2-7 and V is TRBV11-2; no definite D call. CDR3 length: 14 residues. Germline V gene data show CDR1 as SGHAT and CDR2 as FQNNGV. V was cut by 3 bases and J by 0 bases, with 9 bases left in between. The CDR3: CASSFSRPSYEQYF. The CDR3 bases are TGTGCCAGCAGCTTTTCGAGGCCCTCCTACGAGCAGTACTTC.

The V gene is TRBV5-4, the J gene TRBJ2-6; unclear D gene. Trimming cost V 0 bases and J 5 bases, with 15 bases left between them. Germline assignment: CDR1 SGHNT and CDR2 YYREEE (reference sequence). The CDR3 spans 17 residues. In DNA form, the CDR3 reads TGTGCCAGCAGCTTGGGGGGAAGACGCGCGAGGGCCAACGTCCTGACTTTC. Amino acids: CASSLGGRRARANVLTF. Looking up the rest from reference TRBV5-4 and TRBJ2-6 gives the full variable domain: ETGVTQSPTHLIKTRGQQVTLRCSSQSGHNTVSWYQQALGQGPQFIFQYYREEENGRGNFPPRFSGLQFPNYSSELNVNALELDDSALYLCASSLGGRRARANVLTFGAGSRLTVL.

This chain connects TRBV5-4 to TRBJ2-7, with D perhaps TRBD1 or TRBD2 (5 bases each). V lost 4 bases, J lost 1 base, and 12 bases lay in between. Per the germline V gene, CDR1 is SGHNT and CDR2 is YYREEE (reference sequence). The CDR3 extends over 14 amino acids. The CDR3 loop is CASSRDGGSYEQYF. The CDR3 DNA sequence: TGTGCCAGCAGCCGGGACGGAGGATCCTACGAGCAGTACTTC.

DNA of the CDR3: TGTGCCAGCAGCCCCGGGAGCGAGCATGAGCAGTTCTTC. It yields the protein CASSPGSEHEQFF. The chain recombines TRBV7-3 with TRBJ2-1, with D perhaps matching TRBD2 (6 bases). In germline, CDR1 is SGHTA, CDR2 FQGTGA. V was trimmed by 5 bases and J by 8 bases, leaving 13 bases between them. This CDR3 region has 13 residues.

This clone was recorded a few times. J is TRBJ1-2 and V is TRBV28, with 7 bases identical to TRBD1. V lost 1 base and J lost 8; bases outside the gene matches: 7. The germline CDR1 and CDR2 sequences are MDHEN and SYDVKM. The CDR3 contains 14 residues. In DNA form, the CDR3 reads TGTGCCAGCAGTTTATTGGGACAGCTAGTAGGCTACACCTTC. Its protein is CASSLLGQLVGYTF.

V gene TRBV2 combines with J gene TRBJ1-2; TRBD1 might be the D (6 bases). V lost 4 bases and J lost 6, with 15 bases in between. Per the germline V gene, CDR1 is SNHLY and CDR2 is FYNNEI. This CDR3 contains 14 residues. This CDR3 reads CASSAFGTYNGYTF. The CDR3 DNA reads TGTGCCAGCAGTGCATTCGGGACATACAATGGCTACACCTTC. Variable domain in full (rest from reference TRBV2 and TRBJ1-2): EPEVTQTPSHQVTQMGQEVILRCVPISNHLYFYWYRQILGQKVEFLVSFYNNEISEKSEIFDDQFSVERPDGSNFTLKIRSTKLEDSAMYFCASSAFGTYNGYTFGSGTRLTVV.

The J gene is TRBJ1-1, the V gene TRBV7-9; perhaps TRBD1 as D (6 bases). The CDR3 covers 15 residues. Trimming removed 7 bases at V and 0 bases at J, with 15 bases between. The germline V gene has CDR1 SEHNR and CDR2 FQNEAQ (reference sequence). The CDR3 spells CASTQGQFMNTEAFF. In DNA form, the CDR3 reads TGTGCCAGCACCCAAGGACAGTTCATGAACACTGAAGCTTTCTTT. Together with reference TRBV7-9 and TRBJ1-1, the CDR3 gives the full variable domain: DTGVSQNPRHKITKRGQNVTFRCDPISEHNRLYWYRQTLGQGPEFLTYFQNEAQLEKSRLLSDRFSAERPKGSFSTLEIQRTEQGDSAMYLCASTQGQFMNTEAFFGQGTRLTVV.

This chain connects TRBV14 to TRBJ2-5, with 7 positions matching TRBD2. The CDR3 sequence is 16 residues long. The V segment lost 3 bases and the J segment 0 bases; nucleotides outside the gene matches: 7. Germline CDR1 reads SGHDN; CDR2 reads FVKESK. This CDR3 reads CASSQTTGGYQETQYF. The CDR3 bases are TGTGCCAGCAGCCAGACGACGGGGGGATACCAAGAGACCCAGTACTTC.

The V gene is TRBV18, the J gene TRBJ1-1, with TRBD1 identical over 7 bases. The CDR3 is made up of 15 amino acids. Per germline, CDR1 KGHSH and CDR2 LQKENI. The trim removed 1 base at V and 2 bases at J, leaving 4 bases unmatched. The CDR3 coding sequence is TGTGCCAGCTCACCACAGACAGGGCTTAACACTGAAGCTTTCTTT. Translated, it gives CASSPQTGLNTEAFF.

The chain has TRBV2 and TRBJ1-2; possible D gene TRBD1, 5 bases. There are 13 residues in the CDR3. Germline values: CDR1 SNHLY, CDR2 FYNNEI. V lost 6 bases, J lost 3 bases, and 11 bases lay in between. The DNA for the CDR3 is TGTGCCAGCAGCATGACAGCCTACTATGGCTACACCTTC. This gives the protein CASSMTAYYGYTF.

The genes are TRBV5-4 and TRBJ2-2; D unresolved. CDR1 SGHNT and CDR2 YYREEE come from the germline V gene (reference sequence). V lost 4 bases and J lost 3, with 13 bases in between. The CDR3 covers 15 residues. DNA of the CDR3: TGTGCCAGCAGCCCAAATTTAGGCTACACCGGGGAGCTGTTTTTT. Protein sequence: CASSPNLGYTGELFF. The full variable domain, rest sourced from reference TRBV5-4 and TRBJ2-2, is ETGVTQSPTHLIKTRGQQVTLRCSSQSGHNTVSWYQQALGQGPQFIFQYYREEENGRGNFPPRFSGLQFPNYSSELNVNALELDDSALYLCASSPNLGYTGELFFGEGSRLTVL.